A selection of T cell receptor beta chains follows, all from one sample in a study of blood T cell repertoires in COVID-19. Generated by immunoSEQ multiplex PCR, the TCRdb table keeps only in-frame clones and is missing some. The sample holds around 52,000 clones, roughly 78% seen once. The sample was peripheral blood. The receptors were gathered from a woman over 75 with acute or convalescent COVID-19. Each CDR3 is given with its conserved first and last residue. A D gene is named only where the DNA matches it firmly. Some rows mark clone size as missing; the rest say once, few, many or name a class of expanded clone.

D gene: NA; clone size: NA; V gene: TRBV2; J gene: TRBJ1-2; CDR3 protein: CASSDFGRRSNYGYTF; CDR3 DNA: TGTGCCAGCAGTGATTTTGGGCGGAGGTCGAACTATGGCTACACCTTC
D gene: NA; clone size: NA; V gene: TRBV3-1/TRBV3-2; J gene: TRBJ1-4; CDR3 protein: CASSQAVWGEKLFF; CDR3 DNA: TGTGCCAGCAGCCAAGCTGTGTGGGGCGAAAAACTGTTTTTT
D gene: TRBD2; clone size: NA; V gene: TRBV15; J gene: TRBJ2-1; CDR3 protein: CATSRLAGLNNEQFF; CDR3 DNA: TGTGCCACCAGCAGACTAGCGGGGTTGAACAATGAGCAGTTCTTC
D gene: NA; clone size: NA; V gene: TRBV30; J gene: TRBJ2-2; CDR3 protein: CAWNDWSGMGTGELFF; CDR3 DNA: TGTGCCTGGAATGACTGGTCAGGGATGGGTACCGGGGAGCTGTTTTTT
D gene: NA; clone size: NA; V gene: TRBV19; J gene: TRBJ1-2; CDR3 protein: CASSISGAYGYTF; CDR3 DNA: TGTGCCAGTAGTATCTCAGGGGCCTATGGCTACACCTTC
D gene: TRBD2; clone size: NA; V gene: TRBV4-2; J gene: TRBJ2-1; CDR3 protein: CASSRLAGASSGEQFF; CDR3 DNA: TGTGCCAGCAGCCGCCTAGCGGGAGCGTCGTCGGGTGAGCAGTTCTTC
D gene: TRBD2; clone size: few; V gene: TRBV29-1; J gene: TRBJ2-7; CDR3 protein: CSVELAGKYPVSYEQYF; CDR3 DNA: TGCAGCGTTGAACTAGCGGGAAAATACCCAGTGTCCTACGAGCAGTACTTC
D gene: NA; clone size: NA; V gene: TRBV7-2; J gene: TRBJ2-4; CDR3 protein: CASSPNPGDNQYF; CDR3 DNA: TGTGCCAGCAGCCCCAATCCCGGGGATAATCAGTACTTC
D gene: NA; clone size: NA; V gene: TRBV19; J gene: TRBJ1-1; CDR3 protein: CASSSGGLMNTEAFF; CDR3 DNA: TGTGCCAGTAGTAGCGGGGGGCTGATGAACACTGAAGCTTTCTTT
D gene: TRBD2; clone size: NA; V gene: TRBV5-4; J gene: TRBJ2-1; CDR3 protein: CASSFGGTSRYNEQFF; CDR3 DNA: TGTGCCAGCAGCTTTGGGGGGACTAGTCGGTACAATGAGCAGTTCTTC
D gene: TRBD1; clone size: few; V gene: TRBV7-2; J gene: TRBJ1-4; CDR3 protein: CASSLDRGAEKLFF; CDR3 DNA: TGTGCCAGCAGCCTCGACAGGGGCGCAGAAAAACTGTTTTTT
D gene: TRBD2; clone size: NA; V gene: TRBV14; J gene: TRBJ2-7; CDR3 protein: CASSQVVASGEQYF; CDR3 DNA: TGTGCCAGCAGCCAAGTGGTAGCTAGCGGCGAGCAGTACTTC
D gene: TRBD1; clone size: NA; V gene: TRBV5-1; J gene: TRBJ1-4; CDR3 protein: CASSPTGATNEKLFF; CDR3 DNA: TGCGCCAGCAGCCCCACAGGGGCGACTAATGAAAAACTGTTTTTT
D gene: NA; clone size: NA; V gene: TRBV2; J gene: TRBJ1-1; CDR3 protein: CASSEASRGAFF; CDR3 DNA: TGTGCCAGCAGTGAAGCCAGCCGGGGAGCTTTCTTT
D gene: TRBD2; clone size: NA; V gene: TRBV5-1; J gene: TRBJ2-2; CDR3 protein: CASNPAGVLNTGELFF; CDR3 DNA: TGCGCCAGCAACCCTGCGGGGGTTTTAAACACCGGGGAGCTGTTTTTT
D gene: NA; clone size: once; V gene: TRBV7-9; J gene: TRBJ1-2; CDR3 protein: CASSNITHLKKYGYTF; CDR3 DNA: TGTGCCAGCAGCAATATTACCCACCTAAAGAAGTATGGCTACACCTTC
D gene: NA; clone size: many; V gene: TRBV7-9; J gene: TRBJ1-6; CDR3 protein: CASSLGSGFYNSPLHF; CDR3 DNA: TGTGCCAGCAGCTTAGGGAGTGGGTTCTATAATTCACCCCTCCACTTT
D gene: TRBD1; clone size: NA; V gene: TRBV6-1; J gene: TRBJ2-7; CDR3 protein: CASSATGTGYLLSGTNF; CDR3 DNA: TGTGCCAGCAGTGCTACCGGGACAGGGTACCTTCTCTCCGGTACCAACTTC
D gene: NA; clone size: NA; V gene: TRBV19; J gene: TRBJ2-3; CDR3 protein: CASSTAGRDTQYF; CDR3 DNA: TGTGCCAGTAGTACGGCAGGGCGAGATACGCAGTATTTT
D gene: NA; clone size: NA; V gene: TRBV6-1; J gene: TRBJ2-4; CDR3 protein: CASSEMALAKNIQYF; CDR3 DNA: TGTGCCAGCAGTGAAATGGCCCTGGCCAAAAACATTCAGTACTTC
D gene: NA; clone size: NA; V gene: TRBV27; J gene: TRBJ2-4; CDR3 protein: CASSTRQLAKNIQYF; CDR3 DNA: TGTGCCAGCAGTACGCGACAGCTAGCCAAAAACATTCAGTACTTC
D gene: NA; clone size: few; V gene: TRBV6-2/TRBV6-3; J gene: TRBJ2-5; CDR3 protein: CASSYPISAQGQETQYF; CDR3 DNA: TGTGCCAGCAGTTACCCCATTTCTGCACAGGGCCAAGAGACCCAGTACTTC
D gene: TRBD1; clone size: NA; V gene: TRBV28; J gene: TRBJ2-5; CDR3 protein: CASSIPTGPQETQYF; CDR3 DNA: TGTGCCAGCAGTATCCCGACAGGGCCTCAAGAGACCCAGTACTTC
D gene: NA; clone size: NA; V gene: TRBV5-5; J gene: TRBJ1-2; CDR3 protein: CASSLASRQANYGYTF; CDR3 DNA: TGTGCCAGCAGCTTGGCGTCGAGACAGGCCAACTATGGCTACACCTTC
D gene: TRBD1; clone size: NA; V gene: TRBV2; J gene: TRBJ2-1; CDR3 protein: CASSEWGQGARVEQFF; CDR3 DNA: TGTGCCAGCAGTGAATGGGGACAGGGGGCGCGGGTTGAGCAGTTCTTC
D gene: TRBD1; clone size: NA; V gene: TRBV7-2; J gene: TRBJ1-2; CDR3 protein: CASSLGTAPNYGYTF; CDR3 DNA: TGTGCCAGCAGCTTGGGGACAGCTCCAAACTATGGCTACACCTTC
D gene: TRBD1; clone size: NA; V gene: TRBV5-1; J gene: TRBJ1-2; CDR3 protein: CASSLTPGQGANGYTF; CDR3 DNA: TGCGCCAGCAGCTTGACTCCGGGACAGGGGGCGAATGGCTACACCTTC
D gene: TRBD1; clone size: NA; V gene: TRBV11-2; J gene: TRBJ2-1; CDR3 protein: CASSLAGGSYNEQFF; CDR3 DNA: TGTGCCAGCAGCTTAGCAGGGGGTTCATACAATGAGCAGTTCTTC
D gene: TRBD1; clone size: NA; V gene: TRBV19; J gene: TRBJ1-1; CDR3 protein: CASSQLTGAAFF; CDR3 DNA: TGTGCCAGTAGTCAATTAACAGGGGCAGCTTTCTTT
D gene: TRBD1; clone size: NA; V gene: TRBV28; J gene: TRBJ1-2; CDR3 protein: CASSIGTANANYGYTF; CDR3 DNA: TGTGCCAGCAGTATAGGGACAGCAAACGCTAACTATGGCTACACCTTC
D gene: TRBD1; clone size: NA; V gene: TRBV2; J gene: TRBJ1-1; CDR3 protein: CASSRDRLSMNTEAFF; CDR3 DNA: TGTGCCAGCAGTCGGGACAGACTTTCTATGAACACTGAAGCTTTCTTT
D gene: NA; clone size: NA; V gene: TRBV3-1/TRBV3-2; J gene: TRBJ1-5; CDR3 protein: CASSQAQGNQPQHF; CDR3 DNA: TGTGCCAGCAGCCAAGCACAGGGAAATCAGCCCCAGCATTTT
D gene: TRBD2; clone size: NA; V gene: TRBV7-7; J gene: TRBJ2-3; CDR3 protein: CASSLGFSGSSTDTQYF; CDR3 DNA: TGTGCCAGCAGCTTAGGATTTAGCGGGAGCAGCACAGATACGCAGTATTTT
D gene: NA; clone size: once; V gene: TRBV5-1; J gene: TRBJ2-1; CDR3 protein: CASSFQGSSSYNEQFF; CDR3 DNA: TGCGCCAGCAGCTTTCAGGGGTCGAGCTCCTACAATGAGCAGTTCTTC
D gene: TRBD1; clone size: NA; V gene: TRBV28; J gene: TRBJ1-4; CDR3 protein: CASSLTTGGNEKLFF; CDR3 DNA: TGTGCCAGCAGTTTGACGACAGGGGGTAATGAAAAACTGTTTTTT
D gene: TRBD1; clone size: few; V gene: TRBV5-8; J gene: TRBJ2-1; CDR3 protein: CASSSGTGFTYNEQFF; CDR3 DNA: TGTGCCAGCAGCTCGGGGACAGGCTTTACTTACAATGAGCAGTTCTTC
D gene: TRBD2; clone size: NA; V gene: TRBV7-9; J gene: TRBJ2-5; CDR3 protein: CASSPGLAGEETQYF; CDR3 DNA: TGTGCCAGCAGCCCAGGACTAGCGGGGGAAGAGACCCAGTACTTC
D gene: TRBD1; clone size: NA; V gene: TRBV5-4; J gene: TRBJ2-5; CDR3 protein: CASSDRDRGRKETQYF; CDR3 DNA: TGTGCCAGCAGCGACCGGGACAGGGGCCGAAAAGAGACCCAGTACTTC
D gene: NA; clone size: NA; V gene: TRBV5-6; J gene: TRBJ1-1; CDR3 protein: CASSLGGNTEAFF; CDR3 DNA: TGTGCCAGCAGCCTAGGCGGAAACACTGAAGCTTTCTTT
D gene: NA; clone size: NA; V gene: TRBV7-8; J gene: TRBJ2-5; CDR3 protein: CASSLAGTAGKETQYF; CDR3 DNA: TGTGCCAGCAGCTTAGCCGGGACCGCGGGGAAGGAGACCCAGTACTTC
D gene: TRBD1; clone size: NA; V gene: TRBV5-5; J gene: TRBJ1-5; CDR3 protein: CASSISSGGAGQPQHF; CDR3 DNA: TGTGCCAGCAGCATATCCTCAGGGGGCGCAGGTCAGCCCCAGCATTTT
D gene: NA; clone size: few; V gene: TRBV4-1; J gene: TRBJ2-7; CDR3 protein: CASSLGGRGEKYF; CDR3 DNA: TGCGCCAGCAGTCTCGGGGGGCGAGGGGAAAAGTACTTC
D gene: TRBD1; clone size: NA; V gene: TRBV4-1; J gene: TRBJ1-1; CDR3 protein: CASSQARDRLNTEAFF; CDR3 DNA: TGCGCCAGCAGCCAAGCGCGGGACAGGTTGAACACTGAAGCTTTCTTT
D gene: TRBD1; clone size: NA; V gene: TRBV19; J gene: TRBJ1-6; CDR3 protein: CASSVTGGQSPLHF; CDR3 DNA: TGTGCCAGTAGTGTGACAGGGGGCCAATCACCCCTCCACTTT